One and the same sample provided the 27 T cell receptor beta chains below, sequenced in a study of beta chain features in type 1 diabetes. The entirety of the isolated RNA underwent reverse transcription, so expressed TCRB transcripts were sequenced. Using immunoSEQ multiplex PCR, the repertoire was profiled, and TCRdb retains in-frame clones only, with some absent. The table records under 300,000 clones, roughly 8% of them present only once. Sequencing input: central memory CD4+ T cells from blood. The origin of the receptors is a woman aged 18-35 years in good health.

The chain is built from TRBV18 and TRBJ1-3; tentative D call: TRBD1 (6 bases). Germline values: CDR1 KGHSH, CDR2 LQKENI. This CDR3 is 16 amino acids long. V was shortened by 2 bases and J by 1 base, with 12 bases between the two germline ends. The CDR3 coding sequence is TGTGCCAGCTCACCAGCACAGGGTCGGTCTGGAAACACCATATATTTT. This codes for CASSPAQGRSGNTIYF.

To note about this clone: The same CDR3 is also encoded by other DNA sequences in this sample. The chain employs TRBV7-6 and TRBJ1-1; tentatively, D is TRBD1 (6 bases). Looked up from germline, CDR1 is SGHVS and CDR2 is FNYEAQ. This CDR3 spans 13 amino acids. Trimming stripped 4 bases from V and 2 bases from J, with 8 bases between. The CDR3: CASSSDSNTEAFF. The CDR3 nucleotides are TGTGCCAGCAGCTCGGACAGTAACACTGAAGCTTTCTTT.

The rearrangement uses TRBV4-3 and TRBJ2-7; 11 nucleotides align to TRBD2. Germline lookup yields CDR1 LGHNA and CDR2 YSLEER. Losses at the gene ends were 0 bases for V and 3 bases for J; bases not matched to a gene: 7. The CDR3 has 17 residues. The CDR3 sequence is CASSQERGTSGLYEQYF. CDR3 DNA: TGCGCCAGCAGCCAAGAGAGGGGGACTAGCGGACTCTACGAGCAGTACTTC.

The rearrangement links TRBV5-6 to TRBJ1-6; a weak D match, TRBD1 (5 bases). V was trimmed by 5 bases and J by 7 bases, leaving 16 bases between them. CDR1 is SGHDT, CDR2 YYEEEE, per germline. The CDR3 spans 15 residues. The CDR3 spells CASRPQGIRNSPLHF. CDR3 bases: TGTGCCAGCAGACCGCAGGGAATTAGAAATTCACCCCTCCACTTT. Drawing the rest from reference TRBV5-6 and TRBJ1-6, the complete variable domain is DAGVTQSPTHLIKTRGQQVTLRCSPKSGHDTVSWYQQALGQGPQFIFQYYEEEERQRGNFPDRFSGHQFPNYSSELNVNALLLGDSALYLCASRPQGIRNSPLHFGNGTRLTVT.

The rearrangement joins TRBV29-1 to TRBJ1-3; D possibly corresponds to TRBD1 (5 bases). This CDR3 contains 13 residues. Germline V gene lookup returns CDR1 SQVTM and CDR2 ANQGSEA. V lost 3 bases and J 8 bases, leaving 14 bases between the germline ends. The CDR3 loop is CSVDLGGLDTIYF. The CDR3, as DNA: TGCAGCGTTGATTTGGGGGGGTTGGACACCATATATTTT.

This clone was recorded once. This chain uses TRBV5-1 with TRBJ2-3, with D tentatively TRBD1 (7 bases). V shed 0 bases and J shed 2 bases, with 13 bases lying between them. CDR1 is SGHRS and CDR2 is YFSETQ in the germline V gene. The CDR3 has 16 amino acids. The CDR3 is CASSLGPGGITDTQYF. CDR3 DNA sequence: TGCGCCAGCAGCTTGGGCCCAGGGGGGATCACAGATACGCAGTATTTT.

The V call is TRBV25-1, the J call TRBJ1-1, with 8 bases that match TRBD1. This CDR3 is built from 17 residues. J lost 3 bases, V lost 2 bases, and 11 bases had no gene match. CDR1 MGHDK and CDR2 SYGVNS come from the germline V gene. As DNA, the CDR3 is TGTGCCAGCAGTGAACCTCGGGGCAGGGGGCTCGACACTGAAGCTTTCTTT. Residues: CASSEPRGRGLDTEAFF.

This clone has more than one count but fewer than ten. The V call is TRBV7-2, the J call TRBJ1-6; D unresolved. This CDR3 spans 15 amino acids. The V end lost 5 bases, the J end lost 7 bases, and 15 bases lay between the germline ends. Per the germline V gene, CDR1 is SGHTA and CDR2 is FQGNSA. The CDR3 loop is CASSPTPSSNSPLHF. The CDR3, as DNA: TGTGCCAGCAGCCCGACCCCCAGTTCCAATTCACCCCTCCACTTT.

The chain uses TRBV7-9 and TRBJ2-5, with 7 bases fitting TRBD1. This CDR3 has 16 amino acids. CDR1 SEHNR and CDR2 FQNEAQ come from the germline V gene (reference sequence). The V gene end was trimmed by 5 bases and the J gene end by 2 bases; junction bases not matched to a gene: 11. CDR3 amino acids: CASSGPFKTGQETQYF. The CDR3 nucleotides are TGTGCCAGCAGCGGACCCTTTAAGACAGGGCAAGAGACCCAGTACTTC.

In its sample, this clone was seen many times. The V call is TRBV11-2, the J call TRBJ2-4; 9 positions match TRBD1. This CDR3 spans 14 amino acids. V trimming: 5 bases; J trimming: 4 bases; junction bases outside the gene matches: 3. Germline V CDR1 and CDR2: SGHAT, FQNNGV. The CDR3 region has the DNA TGTGCCAGCAGCCGGGACAGGGTGAAAAACATTCAGTACTTC. Protein sequence: CASSRDRVKNIQYF.

The chain uses TRBV28 and TRBJ2-7, with a possible D match to TRBD2 (5 bases). The V gene's germline CDR1 is MDHEN and CDR2 SYDVKM. This CDR3 is built from 13 residues. Trimming removed 5 bases from V and 3 bases from J, with 11 bases in between. The CDR3 DNA follows: TGTGCCAGCAGTATATCCGGGGACTACGAGCAGTACGTC. Protein: CASSISGDYEQYV.

For this clone: The same CDR3 is also encoded by other DNA sequences in this sample. The rearrangement uses TRBV7-9 and TRBJ2-5; 9 bases line up with TRBD1. This CDR3 comprises 15 residues. The junction had 6 bases not matched to a gene; V was cut back by 5 bases and J by 2 bases. The germline CDR1 and CDR2 sequences are SEHNR and FQNEAQ (reference sequence). The CDR3 sequence: CASSLGQGPQETQYF. In nucleotides, the CDR3 is TGTGCCAGCAGCCTGGGACAGGGACCTCAAGAGACCCAGTACTTC.

V gene TRBV11-3 combines with J gene TRBJ2-6; D call uncertain. Trimming removed 4 bases from V and 0 bases from J, with 4 bases in between. This CDR3 has 14 residues. Germline-derived CDR1 and CDR2 are SGHNT and YENEEA. The DNA for the CDR3 is TGTGCCAGCAGCTCCGGCTCTGGGGCCAACGTCCTGACTTTC. This sequence encodes CASSSGSGANVLTF.

The chain links TRBV28 to TRBJ1-1; D gene uncertain. Germline CDR1 is MDHEN and CDR2 is SYDVKM. V gave up 5 bases and J gave up 1 base, with 8 bases separating them. The CDR3 consists of 13 residues. CDR3 in DNA: TGTGCCAGCAGTCCTCCGGAGAACACTGAAGCTTTCTTT. This gives the protein CASSPPENTEAFF.

In its sample, this clone was seen a few times. The chain uses TRBV7-8 and TRBJ1-2, with D perhaps matching TRBD1 (5 bases). The CDR3 is made up of 13 amino acids. Between the trimmed V and J ends, which lost 6 bases and 4 bases, there was a span of 12 bases. Germline V CDR1 and CDR2: SGHVS, FQNEAQ. This CDR3 reads CASSSGMGYGYTF. The DNA of the CDR3 is TGTGCCAGCAGTTCAGGGATGGGCTATGGCTACACCTTC. Looking up the rest from reference TRBV7-8 and TRBJ1-2 gives the full variable domain: GAGVSQSPRYKVAKRGQDVALRCDPISGHVSLFWYQQALGQGPEFLTYFQNEAQLDKSGLPSDRFFAERPEGSVSTLKIQRTQQEDSAVYLCASSSGMGYGYTFGSGTRLTVV.

This clone was seen a handful of times. This rearrangement joins TRBV28 to TRBJ2-7; 7 nucleotides line up with TRBD1. CDR1 and CDR2 from the germline V gene are MDHEN and SYDVKM. The CDR3 totals 18 residues. The ends lost 4 bases at V and 5 bases at J; junction bases unmatched: 20. CDR3 region: CASSSTRTGPWGVNEQYV. The CDR3 DNA sequence: TGTGCCAGCAGTTCGACCCGGACAGGCCCGTGGGGAGTGAACGAGCAGTACGTC.

The V gene is TRBV2, the J gene TRBJ1-3, with a tentative D call TRBD1 (6 bases). Germline lookup yields CDR1 SNHLY and CDR2 FYNNEI. The CDR3 runs to 15 residues. The ends were cut back, 5 bases at V and 0 bases at J, with 11 bases in the middle. This chain's CDR3 is CASSPTGISGNTIYF. Here the CDR3 DNA reads TGTGCCAGCAGTCCAACAGGGATCTCTGGAAACACCATATATTTT.

This chain joins TRBV6-1 and TRBJ2-1; 8 bases map to TRBD2. CDR3 length equals 14 residues. After removal of 10 bases from V and 3 bases from J, the junction contained 8 bases not matched to a gene. CDR1 is MNHNS and CDR2 is SASEGT in the germline V gene. In nucleotides, the CDR3 is TGTGCCACTCTAGAGCGGGAGCTCTACAATGAGCAGTTCTTC. Its translation: CATLERELYNEQFF.

This clone occurred a few times. This chain joins TRBV5-1 and TRBJ2-3; D is unresolved. CDR3 length: 15 amino acids. CDR1 and CDR2 from the germline V gene are SGHRS and YFSETQ. The V and J ends lost 1 base and 1 base respectively, with 10 bases between them. The chain's CDR3 is CASSLSRAGTDTQYF. The CDR3, as DNA: TGCGCCAGCAGCTTGTCCCGGGCAGGCACAGATACGCAGTATTTT. Drawing the rest from reference TRBV5-1 and TRBJ2-3, the complete variable domain is KAGVTQTPRYLIKTRGQQVTLSCSPISGHRSVSWYQQTPGQGLQFLFEYFSETQRNKGNFPGRFSGRQFSNSRSEMNVSTLELGDSALYLCASSLSRAGTDTQYFGPGTRLTVL.

The chain employs TRBV4-2 and TRBJ1-2; D call uncertain. With 3 bases removed from V and 8 bases from J, the gap between germline ends came to 10 bases. The CDR3 length is 12 residues. Germline CDR1 reads LGHNA; CDR2 reads YNFKEQ. CDR3 amino acids: CASSHEAGGYTF. The CDR3 DNA follows: TGTGCCAGCAGCCACGAGGCGGGGGGCTACACCTTC.

The chain uses TRBV2 and TRBJ1-1; tentatively, D is TRBD1 (5 bases). The germline V gene has CDR1 SNHLY and CDR2 FYNNEI. This CDR3 is built from 14 residues. The V end was cut by 6 bases, the J end by 11 bases, with 22 bases between. The CDR3 spells CASRVGTPGVAAFF. The CDR3 DNA sequence: TGTGCCAGCAGGGTGGGGACTCCTGGCGTGGCCGCTTTCTTT.

This clone was observed a handful of times. Different DNA sequences within this sample yield the same CDR3. V and J are TRBV27 and TRBJ2-5, with D hard to call. CDR3 size: 11 residues. The germline V gene encodes CDR1 MNHEY and CDR2 SMNVEV (reference sequence). V lost 7 bases and J lost 4, with 7 bases in between. CDR3 loop: CASKGLETQYF. The CDR3 DNA is TGTGCCAGCAAAGGCCTAGAGACCCAGTACTTC.

The chain is built from TRBV5-1 and TRBJ1-3, with 7 bases identical to TRBD1. Trimming removed 2 bases from V and 6 bases from J; junction bases left unmatched: 5. The CDR3 extends over 14 amino acids. Per germline, CDR1 SGHRS and CDR2 YFSETQ. The CDR3, as DNA: TGCGCCAGCAGCTTCTCCACAGGGGAAAACACCATATATTTT. This gives the protein CASSFSTGENTIYF.

The chain couples TRBV2 to TRBJ1-1, with TRBD1 identical over 7 bases. Trimming at V came to 6 bases and at J to 6 bases, leaving 7 bases not matched to a gene. There are 13 residues in the CDR3. Germline CDR1 and CDR2: SNHLY and FYNNEI. The CDR3 loop is CASRVDRESEAFF. CDR3 coding DNA: TGTGCCAGCAGGGTAGACAGGGAATCTGAAGCTTTCTTT. The variable domain in full, with the rest retrieved from reference TRBV2 and TRBJ1-1, is EPEVTQTPSHQVTQMGQEVILRCVPISNHLYFYWYRQILGQKVEFLVSFYNNEISEKSEIFDDQFSVERPDGSNFTLKIRSTKLEDSAMYFCASRVDRESEAFFGQGTRLTVV.

The chain uses TRBV7-2 and TRBJ2-7; D is uncertain. Looked up from germline, CDR1 is SGHTA and CDR2 is FQGNSA. This CDR3 region has 12 residues. The ends were cut back, 5 bases at V and 1 base at J, with 6 bases in the middle. CDR3 nucleotides: TGTGCCAGCAGCCGCGTGTCCTACGAGCAGTACGTC. Amino acids: CASSRVSYEQYV.

This chain links TRBV5-6 with TRBJ2-7, with D unclear. Germline loops: CDR1 SGHDT, CDR2 YYEEEE. Between the trimmed V and J ends, which lost 2 bases and 0 bases, there was a span of 9 bases. The CDR3 length is 14 residues. CDR3 sequence (DNA): TGTGCCAGCAGCTTCCTTGCCAGCTCCTACGAGCAGTACGTC. Its protein product is CASSFLASSYEQYV.

This clone has a handful of counts. The gene calls are TRBV29-1 and TRBJ2-1; 7 bases map to TRBD1. Germline V gene sequence: CDR1 SQVTM, CDR2 ANQGSEA. The V and J ends lost 7 bases and 2 bases, in that order; junction bases with no gene match: 2. The length of the CDR3 is 12 residues. The CDR3 region has the DNA TGCAGCGCCGGGACAGCCTACAATGAGCAGTTCTTC. Translation gives CSAGTAYNEQFF.